A single sample gave rise to the 31 T cell receptor beta chains below, sequenced in a study of CD8+ T cells in alopecia areata. Extracted RNA was reverse transcribed, and the resulting cDNA served as sequencing template. Data came from immunoSEQ multiplex PCR; TCRdb stores just in-frame clones and leaves some out. The sample lists about 110,000 clones; approximately 59% were seen once. Sequenced sample: CD8+ T cells sorted from blood. Every receptor here comes from a human donor in good health.

This chain links TRBV18 with TRBJ1-1, with D possibly TRBD1 on 6 matching bases. The germline gives CDR1 KGHSH, CDR2 LQKENI. This CDR3 is built from 14 residues. The germline V and J ends were trimmed by 4 bases and 5 bases, with 14 bases remaining between them. This CDR3 reads CASSLYREWTEAFF. The CDR3 DNA reads TGTGCCAGCTCACTCTACAGGGAATGGACTGAAGCTTTCTTT. Full variable domain (rest looked up from reference TRBV18 and TRBJ1-1): NAGVMQNPRHLVRRRGQEARLRCSPMKGHSHVYWYRQLPEEGLKFMVYLQKENIIDESGMPKERFSAEFPKEGPSILRIQQVVRGDSAAYFCASSLYREWTEAFFGQGTRLTVV.

This clone occurred a few times. The chain is built from TRBV5-6 and TRBJ2-1, with 8 bases fitting TRBD2. The germline CDR1 and CDR2 sequences are SGHDT and YYEEEE. This CDR3 is built from 15 residues. After removal of 4 bases from V and 7 bases from J, the junction contained 10 bases not matched to a gene. CDR3 bases: TGTGCCAGCAGCGGACCGGGACTAGGGACGAATGAGCAGTTCTTC. It codes for CASSGPGLGTNEQFF.

This clone was counted only a few times. The chain uses TRBV7-9 and TRBJ1-6; 7 bases line up with TRBD1. Trimming cost V 5 bases and J 4 bases; bases outside gene matches: 5. In germline, CDR1 is SEHNR, CDR2 FQNEAQ (reference sequence). The CDR3 runs 15 residues. CDR3: CASSLRQGYNSPLHF. CDR3 DNA sequence: TGTGCCAGCAGCCTTCGACAGGGTTATAATTCACCCCTCCACTTT.

In its sample, this clone was seen a few times. The chain recombines TRBV28 with TRBJ2-2; possibly TRBD2 for D (6 bases). The CDR3 totals 14 residues. In germline, CDR1 is MDHEN, CDR2 SYDVKM. V was cut by 7 bases and J by 4 bases, with 13 bases left in between. The CDR3 DNA sequence: TGTGCCAGCAATCTTGTCGGGGGCACCGGGGAGCTGTTTTTT. The encoded protein is CASNLVGGTGELFF.

This clone was picked up a small number of times. The chain couples TRBV19 to TRBJ2-7, with D possibly TRBD1 on 6 matching bases. This CDR3 comprises 15 residues. V dropped 9 bases and J dropped 3 bases, with 21 bases sitting between them. Germline V gene sequence: CDR1 LNHDA, CDR2 SQIVND (reference sequence). This CDR3 is CASAWGHSTHYEQYF. The CDR3 coding sequence is TGTGCCAGCGCATGGGGGCATTCCACTCACTACGAGCAGTACTTC.

The sample holds a few counts of this clone. Here the CDR3 reads CASSRPWGPGTTTDTQYF. The DNA for the CDR3 is TGCGCCAGCAGTCGACCGTGGGGGCCCGGGACAACCACAGATACGCAGTATTTT. The chain employs TRBV23-1 and TRBJ2-3; D is possibly TRBD1 (6 bases). TRBV23-1 is an open reading frame, and its role is uncertain. The CDR3 runs 18 residues. Trimming removed 4 bases at V and 2 bases at J, with 22 bases between.

The chain uses TRBV29-1 and TRBJ1-1; no clear D. V gave up 0 bases and J gave up 5 bases, with 16 bases separating them. CDR3 size: 15 residues. The V gene's germline CDR1 is SQVTM and CDR2 ANQGSEA. In nucleotides, the CDR3 is TGCAGCGTTGAAGATACAAGGCAGGCAGGTACTGAAGCTTTCTTT. Its translation is CSVEDTRQAGTEAFF.

This clone was recorded a few times. The genes are TRBV28 and TRBJ1-1; D unresolved. Germline V CDR1 and CDR2: MDHEN, SYDVKM. There are 13 residues in the CDR3. V was shortened by 3 bases and J by 3 bases, with 8 bases between the two germline ends. DNA for the CDR3: TGTGCCAGCAGTTTCACGGAATACACTGAAGCTTTCTTT. It yields the protein CASSFTEYTEAFF.

The chain couples TRBV5-1 to TRBJ2-5, with 11 bases fitting TRBD2. J gave up 5 bases and V 3 bases, and 3 bases lay outside the gene matches. Germline assignment: CDR1 SGHRS and CDR2 YFSETQ. The CDR3 is 14 residues long. CDR3 protein: CASSWWTSGETQYF. The CDR3 coding sequence is TGCGCCAGCAGCTGGTGGACTAGCGGGGAGACCCAGTACTTC.

This clone was seen a few times. The chain employs TRBV4-3 and TRBJ2-2; no reliable D call. The CDR3 runs to 14 residues. Trimming stripped 1 base from V and 2 bases from J, with 5 bases between. CDR1 and CDR2 from the germline V gene are LGHNA and YSLEER. The CDR3 DNA is TGCGCCAGCAGCCAAGCTTATAACACCGGGGAGCTGTTTTTT. Amino acids: CASSQAYNTGELFF.

This rearrangement joins TRBV7-9 to TRBJ1-1; TRBD1 agrees at 7 bases. The CDR3 runs to 17 residues. Per the germline V gene, CDR1 is SEHNR and CDR2 is FQNEAQ (reference sequence). Trimming at V came to 0 bases and at J to 2 bases, leaving 9 bases not matched to a gene. CDR3 DNA: TGTGCCAGCAGCTTAGCGGGACAGCCGACCCTTAACACTGAAGCTTTCTTT. This gives the protein CASSLAGQPTLNTEAFF.

In its sample, this clone was seen a few times. The chain employs TRBV7-9 and TRBJ2-5; 9 nucleotides agree with TRBD1. Per germline, CDR1 SEHNR and CDR2 FQNEAQ (reference sequence). The CDR3 runs 16 residues. V was pared by 3 bases and J by 2 bases, with 7 bases of the junction left unmatched. The CDR3 reads CASSFRTGGQQETQYF. CDR3 DNA: TGTGCCAGCAGCTTCCGAACAGGGGGCCAGCAAGAGACCCAGTACTTC.

This rearrangement joins TRBV5-1 to TRBJ1-6, with D uncertain. Germline loops: CDR1 SGHRS, CDR2 YFSETQ. Trimming removed 5 bases from V and 0 bases from J, with 6 bases in between. The CDR3 spans 14 residues. In DNA, the CDR3 is TGCGCCAGCAGAAGCAGCTCCTATAATTCACCCCTCCACTTT. Translating it yields CASRSSSYNSPLHF.

The rearrangement uses TRBV7-6 and TRBJ2-5; D not certain. Germline loops: CDR1 SGHVS, CDR2 FNYEAQ. The V end was cut by 1 base, the J end by 4 bases, with 16 bases between. The CDR3 spans 16 residues. The CDR3 sequence: CASSLGARNVGETQYF. In DNA, the CDR3 is TGTGCCAGCAGCTTAGGAGCTAGGAATGTCGGAGAGACCCAGTACTTC. The full variable domain, rest sourced from reference TRBV7-6 and TRBJ2-5, is GAGVSQSPRYKVTKRGQDVALRCDPISGHVSLYWYRQALGQGPEFLTYFNYEAQQDKSGLPNDRFSAERPEGSISTLTIQRTEQRDSAMYRCASSLGARNVGETQYFGPGTRLLVL.

The CDR3 sequence: CASSPGLADNEQFF. Here the CDR3 DNA reads TGTGCCAGCAGCCCGGGACTAGCTGACAATGAGCAGTTCTTC. The rearrangement joins TRBV7-9 to TRBJ2-1; 9 nucleotides line up with TRBD2. Germline V gives CDR1 SEHNR, CDR2 FQNEAQ (reference sequence). The CDR3 covers 14 residues. Germline trimming cut 5 bases from V and 5 bases from J; bases unmatched to any gene: 4.

At least ten counts were recorded for this clone. V gene TRBV19 combines with J gene TRBJ1-1; D is unclear. The V and J ends lost 5 bases and 1 base respectively, with 8 bases between them. Germline CDR1 reads LNHDA; CDR2 reads SQIVND (reference sequence). There are 13 residues in the CDR3. The CDR3 nucleotides are TGTGCCAGTAGTCACGGACGGAACACTGAAGCTTTCTTT. The encoded protein is CASSHGRNTEAFF.

V and J are TRBV21-1 and TRBJ1-2; the table's D call, TRBD1, has no DNA check behind it. TRBV21-1 is a documented pseudogene. The CDR3 totals 15 residues. As DNA, the CDR3 is TGTGCCAGCAGCAAAGTTGAAGGACAGCGCTATGGCTACACCTTC. Protein product: CASSKVEGQRYGYTF.

This clone has only a few counts. The DNA of the CDR3 is TGCGCCAGCAGCCAGCTCGGGGGAGGTTACTACGAGCAGTACTTC. Protein sequence: CASSQLGGGYYEQYF. The rearrangement joins TRBV5-1 to TRBJ2-7; weak D call: TRBD2 (6 bases). Per germline, CDR1 SGHRS and CDR2 YFSETQ. V dropped 4 bases and J dropped 3 bases, with 17 bases sitting between them. The CDR3 sequence is 15 residues long.

The chain links TRBV30 to TRBJ1-1; 7 nucleotides match TRBD1. V shed 2 bases and J 7 bases; nucleotides not matched to a gene: 7. This CDR3 is 13 amino acids long. Per germline, CDR1 GTSNPN and CDR2 SVGIG (reference sequence). The CDR3 DNA reads TGTGCCTGGAGTCTCTCACAGGGGAATGAAGCTTTCTTT. Protein: CAWSLSQGNEAFF. The whole variable domain, filled in from reference TRBV30 and TRBJ1-1, reads SQTIHQWPATLVQPVGSPLSLECTVEGTSNPNLYWYRQAAGRGLQLLFYSVGIGQISSEVPQNLSASRPQDRQFILSSKKLLLSDSGFYLCAWSLSQGNEAFFGQGTRLTVV.

This clone was detected once. This chain uses TRBV23-1 with TRBJ2-2; TRBD2 aligns across 8 bases. TRBV23-1 is annotated as an ORF whose role is uncertain. Trimming cost V 1 base and J 5 bases; bases outside gene matches: 0. The CDR3 has 14 residues. Written as DNA, the CDR3 is TGCGCCAGCAGTCAATTAGCGGGGACCGGGGAGCTGTTTTTT. Translation: CASSQLAGTGELFF.

The chain combines TRBV30 with TRBJ2-7; D not resolved. Looked up from germline, CDR1 is GTSNPN and CDR2 is SVGIG (reference sequence). The CDR3 sequence is 11 residues long. V dropped 1 base and J dropped 4 bases, with 5 bases sitting between them. This CDR3 is CAWSASYEQYF. The CDR3 DNA sequence: TGTGCCTGGAGTGCCTCTTACGAGCAGTACTTC.

V is TRBV9 and J is TRBJ2-7; D perhaps matches TRBD1 (5 bases). CDR3 size: 15 residues. The germline V and J ends were trimmed by 3 bases and 3 bases, with 16 bases remaining between them. Germline V gene lookup returns CDR1 SGDLS and CDR2 YYNGEE. The CDR3 region has the DNA TGTGCCAGCAGCGGCCCAGGGATGGGGCACTACGAGCAGTACTTC. Translated: CASSGPGMGHYEQYF.

V and J are TRBV4-2 and TRBJ2-4, with 7 bases matching TRBD1. Germline CDR1 is LGHNA and CDR2 is YNFKEQ. J was trimmed by 7 bases and V by 0 bases; bases with no gene match: 9. This CDR3 comprises 16 residues. Here the CDR3 reads CASSQDLGDRENIQYF. The DNA for the CDR3 is TGTGCCAGCAGCCAAGATCTGGGAGACAGGGAGAACATTCAGTACTTC.

The chain uses TRBV7-9 and TRBJ1-1; D gene uncertain. In germline, CDR1 is SEHNR, CDR2 FQNEAQ (reference sequence). This CDR3 has 12 residues. V was pared by 0 bases and J by 6 bases, with 5 bases between. The CDR3 loop is CASSLAHPEAFF. CDR3 bases: TGTGCCAGCAGCTTAGCGCACCCTGAAGCTTTCTTT. Full variable domain (remainder filled in from reference TRBV7-9 and TRBJ1-1): DTGVSQNPRHKITKRGQNVTFRCDPISEHNRLYWYRQTLGQGPEFLTYFQNEAQLEKSRLLSDRFSAERPKGSFSTLEIQRTEQGDSAMYLCASSLAHPEAFFGQGTRLTVV.

The chain links TRBV4-1 to TRBJ2-6; D call uncertain. Looked up from germline, CDR1 is MGHRA and CDR2 is YSYEKL. Deletions cut 4 bases from V and 0 bases from J, with 4 bases between. The CDR3 contains 14 residues. CDR3 DNA sequence: TGCGCCAGCAGCCCCGTCTCTGGGGCCAACGTCCTGACTTTC. This encodes CASSPVSGANVLTF.

V gene TRBV4-3 combines with J gene TRBJ1-4; perhaps TRBD1 as D (6 bases). Trimming took off 3 bases at V and 8 bases at J, with 16 bases between the two ends. The CDR3 has 15 amino acids. Germline lookup yields CDR1 LGHNA and CDR2 YSLEER. The CDR3 DNA reads as TGCGCCAGCAGCCAGGCCTCAGGGGTATGGGAAAAACTGTTTTTT. Protein sequence: CASSQASGVWEKLFF.

This clone was seen many times. The chain couples TRBV7-6 to TRBJ2-5; D remains unclear. The CDR3 length is 14 residues. CDR1 and CDR2 (germline): SGHVS, FNYEAQ. The V and J ends lost 5 bases and 0 bases respectively, with 10 bases between them. CDR3 protein: CASSPEADQETQYF. The CDR3 DNA sequence: TGTGCCAGCAGCCCAGAGGCGGACCAAGAGACCCAGTACTTC.

The V gene is TRBV2, the J gene TRBJ2-6, with D tentatively TRBD1 or TRBD2 (5 bases each). Germline CDR1 SNHLY, CDR2 FYNNEI. The ends were cut back, 3 bases at V and 2 bases at J, with 5 bases in the middle. The CDR3 consists of 14 residues. CDR3 sequence reads: CASSEGAGANVLTF. For the CDR3, the DNA is TGTGCCAGCAGTGAGGGGGCTGGGGCCAACGTCCTGACTTTC.

This clone appeared a few times. This chain connects TRBV10-3 to TRBJ2-3; tentative D call: TRBD2 (5 bases). Deletions cut 9 bases from V and 6 bases from J, with 19 bases between. CDR1 and CDR2 from the germline V gene are ENHRY and SYGVKD. The CDR3 extends over 14 amino acids. CDR3 in DNA: TGTGCCATAGGACTCGATGAACGGCCGGATACGCAGTATTTT. Encoded protein: CAIGLDERPDTQYF.

This clone was counted a few times. The chain couples TRBV18 to TRBJ2-3; D gene unclear. With 6 bases removed from V and 2 bases from J, the gap between germline ends came to 0 bases. Germline CDR1 is KGHSH and CDR2 is LQKENI. This CDR3 region has 10 residues. The CDR3: CASSTDTQYF. For the CDR3, the DNA is TGTGCCAGCTCCACAGATACGCAGTATTTT.

CDR3 coding DNA: TGTGCCAGCAGTTTAGACAGCTCGTGGGGGGAGCTGTTTTTT. Translating gives CASSLDSSWGELFF. The J gene is TRBJ2-2, the V gene TRBV28, with TRBD1 as a possible D gene (5 bases). Per germline, CDR1 MDHEN and CDR2 SYDVKM. V lost 2 bases and J 8 bases, leaving 12 bases between the germline ends. CDR3 length equals 14 residues.